This TCR beta chain appears in the sequencing data of a study of blood T cell repertoires in COVID-19. Across the whole study: Researchers got acute and convalescent COVID-19 samples from the United States, Italy and Spain. From T cells, B-cell-depleted T cells, or PBMCs came the material, which was cDNA or gDNA.

Libraries were prepared by immunoSEQ multiplex PCR; TCRdb keeps only in-frame clonotypes and omits some of them. The sample records 45,000 to 65,000 clones, 65% to 85% being singletons. This clone turned up a few times. During active infection, Seattle patients enrolled and were then monitored through disease. The V and J ends lost 1 base and 2 bases respectively, with 7 bases between them. This CDR3 spans 14 amino acids. Germline V gene lookup returns CDR1 SGHKS and CDR2 YYEKEE (reference sequence). The V call is TRBV5-5, the J call TRBJ1-5; D gene unclear. The clonotype was recovered from a woman of 80 years or more with COVID-19, enrolled during active disease. The sequencing input was peripheral blood. The DNA for the CDR3 is TGTGCCAGCAGCTTGAATCCGGGCAATCAGCCCCAGCATTTT. It codes for CASSLNPGNQPQHF. The whole variable domain, remainder taken from reference TRBV5-5 and TRBJ1-5, is DAGVTQSPTHLIKTRGQQVTLRCSPISGHKSVSWYQQVLGQGPQFIFQYYEKEERGRGNFPDRFSARQFPNYSSELNVNALLLGDSALYLCASSLNPGNQPQHFGDGTRLSIL.